Below are 4 T cell receptor beta chains sequenced from a single sample in a study of blood T cell repertoires in COVID-19. The data were produced by immunoSEQ multiplex PCR, yet TCRdb's version contains in-frame clones alone and is incomplete. Of approximately 500,000 clones in the sample, approximately 85% are singletons; the top ten hold 3.2%. The sample taken for sequencing was peripheral blood. The receptors were gathered from a human donor in a cohort sampled during active COVID-19.

A note on this clone: A much larger clone differs from this one at a single base, so this may be a read error. CDR3 loop: CASSEDRGQETQYF. CDR3 in DNA: TGTGCCAGCAGCGAGGACAGGGGCCAAGAGACCCAGTACTTC. The genes are TRBV13 and TRBJ2-5; 9 bases align to TRBD1. The trim removed 5 bases at V and 1 base at J, leaving 2 bases unmatched. Germline CDR1 and CDR2: PRHDT and FYEKMQ (reference sequence). The CDR3 is 14 amino acids. Using reference TRBV13 and TRBJ2-5 for the parts outside the CDR3, the full variable domain is AAGVIQSPRHLIKEKRETATLKCYPIPRHDTVYWYQQGPGQDPQFLISFYEKMQSDKGSIPDRFSAQQFSDYHSELNMSSLELGDSALYFCASSEDRGQETQYFGPGTRLLVL.

This clone has just a few counts. V gene TRBV28 combines with J gene TRBJ1-5, with TRBD1 as a possible D gene (5 bases). CDR1 and CDR2 from the germline V gene are MDHEN and SYDVKM. This CDR3 has 13 amino acids. V was cut by 5 bases and J by 6 bases, with 11 bases left in between. CDR3 amino acids: CASSAYGGQPQHF. CDR3 in DNA: TGTGCCAGCAGTGCCTACGGGGGTCAGCCCCAGCATTTT.

The chain uses TRBV24-1 and TRBJ2-4, with 10 bases lining up with TRBD1. Germline CDR1 and CDR2: KGHDR and SFDVKD. CDR3 length equals 14 residues. After removal of 5 bases from V and 7 bases from J, the junction contained 4 bases not matched to a gene. The CDR3 spells CATSGRQGANIQYF. CDR3 DNA sequence: TGTGCCACCAGTGGACGACAGGGGGCGAACATTCAGTACTTC.

The chain uses TRBV5-8 and TRBJ1-2; 10 nucleotides agree with TRBD1. The germline CDR1 and CDR2 sequences are SGHTS and YDEGEE. The junction had 5 bases not matched to a gene; V was cut back by 3 bases and J by 3 bases. This CDR3 spans 15 amino acids. The CDR3 DNA follows: TGTGCCAGCAGCTGGGGGACAGGGGATCACTATGGCTACACCTTC. The encoded protein is CASSWGTGDHYGYTF. Looking up the rest from reference TRBV5-8 and TRBJ1-2 gives the full variable domain: EAGVTQSPTHLIKTRGQQATLRCSPISGHTSVYWYQQALGLGLQFLLWYDEGEERNRGNFPPRFSGRQFPNYSSELNVNALELEDSALYLCASSWGTGDHYGYTFGSGTRLTVV.